What follows are 8 T cell receptor beta chains derived from one specimen sequenced in a study of sequential checkpoint blockade in melanoma. Treatment given: randomized to nivolumab then ipilimumab (arm A) or the reverse (arm B). Only in-frame clones appear in the TCRdb table, and some are missing; sequencing was by immunoSEQ multiplex PCR. The repertoire includes 6,000 to 9,500 clones, roughly 28% of them detected once, and approximately 5.9% sits in the top ten. Sequenced material: tumor tissue (inferred from file names), taken from a patient given nivolumab and ipilimumab in sequence. Source of these receptors: a human donor with melanoma.

This clone has a count of ten or more. This chain uses TRBV12-2 with TRBJ2-2; TRBD1, as called in the table, went unchecked against the DNA. TRBV12-2 is shown as a pseudogene. The CDR3 contains 14 residues. The CDR3 sequence: CAIPGTANTGELFF. The CDR3 DNA is TGTGCCATTCCCGGGACAGCGAACACCGGGGAGCTGTTTTTT.

Within the sample, this clone is medium-sized. V usage is TRBV11-3 and J usage is TRBJ2-1; TRBD2 agrees at 9 bases. Trimming took 5 bases from V and 3 from J; bases not matched to a gene: 5. Germline V CDR1 and CDR2: SGHNT, YENEEA. The CDR3 runs to 15 residues. The CDR3 reads CASSPVLAGYNEQFF. CDR3 coding DNA: TGTGCCAGCAGCCCTGTACTAGCGGGCTACAATGAGCAGTTCTTC.

The chain employs TRBV29-1 and TRBJ2-2; 7 positions match TRBD2. With 7 bases clipped from V and 2 bases from J, the junction kept 10 bases outside the gene matches. The CDR3 has 15 residues. Looked up from germline, CDR1 is SQVTM and CDR2 is ANQGSEA. The chain's CDR3 is CSARTSAPNTGELFF. The CDR3 DNA is TGCAGCGCCAGAACTAGCGCCCCTAACACCGGGGAGCTGTTTTTT.

This clone has just a few counts. The chain couples TRBV6-8 to TRBJ2-2; TRBD2 matches 11 bases. CDR1 is MNHGY, CDR2 SAAAGT, per germline. The V gene end was trimmed by 0 bases and the J gene end by 6 bases; junction bases not matched to a gene: 3. This CDR3 is 16 amino acids long. The CDR3 protein is CASSYSLAGGPGELFF. In DNA, the CDR3 is TGTGCCAGCAGTTACTCGTTAGCGGGGGGGCCCGGGGAGCTGTTTTTT.

This clone was counted between two and nine times. This chain joins TRBV11-3 and TRBJ2-5; 7 bases are a match to TRBD1. The CDR3 covers 14 residues. Germline CDR1 SGHNT, CDR2 YENEEA. With 5 bases clipped from V and 5 bases from J, the junction kept 8 bases outside the gene matches. CDR3 loop: CASSTGAGVETQYF. The CDR3 DNA sequence: TGTGCCAGCAGCACAGGGGCAGGGGTGGAGACCCAGTACTTC.

This clone was counted only a few times. The chain recombines TRBV30 with TRBJ2-7, with 9 bases aligning to TRBD1. The CDR3 consists of 14 residues. The junction had 5 bases not matched to a gene; V was cut back by 1 base and J by 4 bases. In germline, CDR1 is GTSNPN, CDR2 SVGIG (reference sequence). For the CDR3, the DNA is TGTGCCTGGAGTGGGGGACAGGGTCGGTACGAGCAGTACTTC. It yields the protein CAWSGGQGRYEQYF. Full variable domain (outside the CDR3, taken from reference TRBV30 and TRBJ2-7): SQTIHQWPATLVQPVGSPLSLECTVEGTSNPNLYWYRQAAGRGLQLLFYSVGIGQISSEVPQNLSASRPQDRQFILSSKKLLLSDSGFYLCAWSGGQGRYEQYFGPGTRLTVT.

This clone has only a few counts. V usage is TRBV6-8 and J usage is TRBJ2-7; D remains ambiguous. V lost 3 bases and J lost 7, with 13 bases in between. The CDR3 runs to 13 residues. Germline V gives CDR1 MNHGY, CDR2 SAAAGT. The CDR3, as DNA: TGTGCCAGCAGTTATCAGGTGGGGTGGGAGCAGTACTTC. Translating it yields CASSYQVGWEQYF.

The chain combines TRBV14 with TRBJ2-1; D is perhaps TRBD2 (5 bases). V lost 6 bases, J lost 6 bases, and 15 bases lay in between. CDR3 size: 14 residues. Germline lookup yields CDR1 SGHDN and CDR2 FVKESK. CDR3 region: CASSRRPEGNEQFF. The DNA of the CDR3 is TGTGCCAGCAGTCGAAGGCCAGAGGGCAATGAGCAGTTCTTC.